This TCR beta chain was found in a study of T cell repertoires in cytomegalovirus infection. Study overall: As its CMV epitopes, the study selected recently identified HLA-C-restricted and well-studied HLA-B-restricted targets.

The CDR3 runs 14 residues. Germline V gene lookup returns CDR1 SGHTA and CDR2 FQGNSA. V was clipped by 7 bases and J by 8 bases, with 17 bases between them. Via MiXCR, TCRdb re-called the reads, giving one row per CDR3 protein. Of 110,000 to 150,000 distinct CDR3 sequences listed, more than 25% are singletons. In regard to this clonotype: Its target is unknown.

The origin of this receptor is a human donor in good health (CMV status not recorded). Some clones in this sample may be carry-over from other donors' samples. This chain uses TRBV7-2 with TRBJ1-4, with D perhaps TRBD1 (6 bases). The sequencing used CD8+ T cells from cultured PBMCs, collected from culture after CMV antigen stimulation. CDR3: CASIPGAHAEKLFF. The CDR3 DNA sequence: TGTGCCAGCATCCCGGGGGCTCACGCGGAAAAACTGTTTTTT. Variable domain in full (rest from reference TRBV7-2 and TRBJ1-4): GAGVSQSPSNKVTEKGKDVELRCDPISGHTALYWYRQSLGQGLEFLIYFQGNSAPDKSGLPSDRFSAERTGGSVSTLTIQRTQQEDSAVYLCASIPGAHAEKLFFGSGTQLSVL.